These 7 T cell receptor beta chains share one sample of origin, sequenced in a study of T-cell memory formation after mild COVID-19 (dated by TCRdb to about 2021). The protocol used for the library was 5' RACE. Sequencing took place on an Illumina NovaSeq 6000. TCRdb redid the processing of the public reads, applying fastp at Q25 and MiXCR, and retained in-frame beta chains. CDR3 protein sequences are deduplicated, and each keeps its most common genes and DNA. A total of around 470,000 distinct CDR3 sequences appear in this sample, 15% to 25% of them only once. The top ten hold 7.5% to 9.5% of the sample. Material for sequencing was PBMCs or a T cell subset sorted from them (not recorded which). These receptors originate from an adult woman who had mild COVID-19 (a few samples of this study predate the infection). The sample titles of this study are shuffled in the database, so cell type and time point are left out; the donor was told from shared clones.

Only a few counts were recorded for this clonotype. The V call is TRBV4-3, the J call TRBJ2-7; 9 nucleotides match TRBD2. This CDR3 region has 20 residues. Germline lookup yields CDR1 LGHNA and CDR2 YSLEER. Germline trimming cut 1 base from V and 2 bases from J; bases unmatched to any gene: 18. The CDR3 protein is CASSQVSLLAGLPSTYEQYF. As DNA, the CDR3 is TGCGCCAGCAGCCAAGTTTCTCTCCTAGCGGGACTCCCCTCGACCTACGAGCAGTACTTC.

This clonotype showed up just a few times. V usage is TRBV24-1 and J usage is TRBJ1-4; no clear D gene. This CDR3 spans 15 amino acids. V was pared by 0 bases and J by 7 bases, with 11 bases between. Germline V gene sequence: CDR1 KGHDR, CDR2 SFDVKD. The CDR3 sequence is CATSDLWERCEKLFF. As DNA, the CDR3 is TGTGCCACCAGTGATTTGTGGGAGCGATGTGAAAAACTGTTTTTT.

J is TRBJ2-1 and V is TRBV3-1, with 12 positions matching TRBD2. The CDR3 sequence is 16 residues long. CDR1 and CDR2 (germline): LGHDT, YNNKEL (reference sequence). J lost 7 bases, V lost 1 base, and 5 bases had no gene match. The CDR3 reads CASSQASGGDFNEQFF. The CDR3 DNA follows: TGTGCCAGCAGCCAAGCTAGCGGGGGGGACTTTAATGAGCAGTTCTTC.

The V gene is TRBV12-3 or TRBV12-4, the J gene TRBJ2-7, with D perhaps matching TRBD2 (6 bases). This CDR3 is 15 amino acids long. The V and J ends lost 2 bases and 3 bases respectively, with 14 bases between them. CDR3: CASSLTRGLRYEQYF. In nucleotides, the CDR3 is TGTGCCAGCAGTTTAACCCGGGGACTTCGCTACGAGCAGTACTTC.

The chain uses TRBV18 and TRBJ2-5; maybe TRBD1 (5 bases). This CDR3 is built from 15 residues. The V end lost 3 bases, the J end lost 5 bases, and 16 bases lay between the germline ends. The germline V gene has CDR1 KGHSH and CDR2 LQKENI. The CDR3 region is CASSPRSGMVETQYF. Written as DNA, the CDR3 is TGTGCCAGCTCACCCCGCTCAGGGATGGTGGAGACCCAGTACTTC.

This chain links TRBV3-1 with TRBJ2-2; TRBD2 matches at 11 bases. With V trimmed by 6 bases and J by 4 bases, 7 bases remained unmatched. In germline, CDR1 is LGHDT, CDR2 YNNKEL (reference sequence). The CDR3 is made up of 16 amino acids. This chain's CDR3 is CASRLSSGGPTGELFF. CDR3 bases: TGTGCCAGCAGGCTTTCTAGCGGGGGGCCCACCGGGGAGCTGTTTTTT. The full variable domain, with the rest looked up from reference TRBV3-1 and TRBJ2-2, is DTAVSQTPKYLVTQMGNDKSIKCEQNLGHDTMYWYKQDSKKFLKIMFSYNNKELIINETVPNRFSPKSPDKAHLNLHINSLELGDSAVYFCASRLSSGGPTGELFFGEGSRLTVL.

This clonotype was detected a few times. The rearrangement uses TRBV7-2 and TRBJ2-1; TRBD2 aligns across 7 bases. The germline CDR1 and CDR2 sequences are SGHTA and FQGNSA. Trimming removed 1 base from V and 5 bases from J; junction bases left unmatched: 8. CDR3 length equals 16 residues. The CDR3 loop is CASSLVGGSNHNEQFF. The CDR3 nucleotides read TGTGCCAGCAGCTTAGTTGGCGGGAGTAACCACAATGAGCAGTTCTTC.